One sample yielded the 9 T cell receptor beta chains listed below, sequenced in a study of patients and donors after allogeneic stem cell transplantation. TCRdb reprocessed the RT-PCR reads with MiXCR, giving one entry per CDR3 protein. The sample lists fewer than 200,000 distinct CDR3 sequences; 25% to 35% were seen once. Sequenced material: blood, either unsorted or a sorted T cell fraction (not recorded which). The receptors stem from a human donor who was either an allogeneic HSCT recipient or a stem cell or donor lymphocyte infusion donor (not recorded which). It is not recorded whose cells these are; they may come from a transplant donor.

This clonotype was detected a few times. J is TRBJ1-1 and V is TRBV14; D is unclear. Trimming removed 1 base from V and 1 base from J, with 13 bases in between. The germline V gene encodes CDR1 SGHDN and CDR2 FVKESK. The CDR3 has 16 residues. CDR3 sequence: CASSQVVPRGNTEAFF. CDR3 nucleotide sequence: TGTGCCAGCAGCCAAGTGGTCCCACGGGGGAACACTGAAGCTTTCTTT.

This chain links TRBV20-1 with TRBJ2-7; perhaps TRBD2 as D (5 bases). The CDR3 loop spans 13 amino acids. V lost 3 bases, J lost 3 bases, and 12 bases lay in between. Germline V lookup: CDR1 DFQATT, CDR2 SNEGSKA (reference sequence). The CDR3 is CSARRGIRYEQYF. The CDR3 DNA is TGCAGTGCTAGGAGAGGGATTCGCTACGAGCAGTACTTC.

This chain joins TRBV20-1 and TRBJ2-1, with 12 bases matching TRBD2. Germline trimming cut 2 bases from V and 6 bases from J; bases unmatched to any gene: 5. This CDR3 region has 15 residues. Looked up from germline, CDR1 is DFQATT and CDR2 is SNEGSKA (reference sequence). CDR3 region: CSARSRLAGVNEQFF. CDR3 in DNA: TGCAGTGCTAGATCGAGACTAGCGGGAGTCAATGAGCAGTTCTTC.

The V call is TRBV7-2, the J call TRBJ1-1; D gene unclear. This CDR3 is 12 amino acids long. Trimming took off 5 bases at V and 4 bases at J, with 8 bases between the two ends. The germline V gene encodes CDR1 SGHTA and CDR2 FQGNSA. CDR3 nucleotide sequence: TGTGCCAGCAGCCGCTACCTCACTGAAGCTTTCTTT. It translates to CASSRYLTEAFF.

This sequence joins TRBV5-1 and TRBJ1-4, with unresolved D. CDR1 is SGHRS, CDR2 YFSETQ, per germline. Deletions cut 0 bases from V and 3 bases from J, with 9 bases between. The CDR3 length is 15 residues. CDR3 sequence (DNA): TGCGCCAGCAGCTTGGTACCCGGGGCTAATGAAAAACTGTTTTTT. It translates to CASSLVPGANEKLFF.

This chain connects TRBV20-1 to TRBJ1-6; D uncertain. Germline loops: CDR1 DFQATT, CDR2 SNEGSKA (reference sequence). This CDR3 has 16 residues. V was shortened by 0 bases and J by 6 bases, with 15 bases between the two germline ends. The CDR3 sequence: CSARDWTTAVNSPLHF. Written as DNA, the CDR3 is TGCAGTGCTAGAGATTGGACCACTGCAGTTAATTCACCCCTCCACTTT.

The table lists this clonotype with a few counts. The V gene is TRBV20-1, the J gene TRBJ2-1, with TRBD2 as a possible D gene (5 bases). The CDR3 loop spans 14 amino acids. Trimming shortened V by 5 bases and J by 4 bases, and 15 bases separated the two germline ends. CDR1 is DFQATT and CDR2 is SNEGSKA in the germline V gene (reference sequence). In nucleotides, the CDR3 is TGCAGTGCTGTAAAGCGGCCCGATTACAATGAGCAGTTCTTC. This translates into CSAVKRPDYNEQFF.

Only a few counts were recorded for this clonotype. At one end the junction does not follow the germline gene, possibly because of a read error. This chain connects TRBV7-7 to TRBJ1-5, with D possibly TRBD1 on 5 matching bases. There are 14 residues in the CDR3. In germline, CDR1 is SSHAT, CDR2 FNYEAQ (reference sequence). The CDR3 DNA reads as TGTGCTAGCAGCAGAAGGGGCGGGAAGGGGCCCCAGCATTTT. This gives the protein CASSRRGGKGPQHF.

CDR3 loop: CSVGTGSGANVLTF. In DNA, the CDR3 is TGCAGCGTCGGAACAGGGTCTGGGGCCAACGTCCTGACTTTC. The chain is built from TRBV29-1 and TRBJ2-6; possibly TRBD1 for D (6 bases). Germline lookup yields CDR1 SQVTM and CDR2 ANQGSEA. The CDR3 totals 14 residues. V lost 6 bases and J 1 base, leaving 10 bases between the germline ends.